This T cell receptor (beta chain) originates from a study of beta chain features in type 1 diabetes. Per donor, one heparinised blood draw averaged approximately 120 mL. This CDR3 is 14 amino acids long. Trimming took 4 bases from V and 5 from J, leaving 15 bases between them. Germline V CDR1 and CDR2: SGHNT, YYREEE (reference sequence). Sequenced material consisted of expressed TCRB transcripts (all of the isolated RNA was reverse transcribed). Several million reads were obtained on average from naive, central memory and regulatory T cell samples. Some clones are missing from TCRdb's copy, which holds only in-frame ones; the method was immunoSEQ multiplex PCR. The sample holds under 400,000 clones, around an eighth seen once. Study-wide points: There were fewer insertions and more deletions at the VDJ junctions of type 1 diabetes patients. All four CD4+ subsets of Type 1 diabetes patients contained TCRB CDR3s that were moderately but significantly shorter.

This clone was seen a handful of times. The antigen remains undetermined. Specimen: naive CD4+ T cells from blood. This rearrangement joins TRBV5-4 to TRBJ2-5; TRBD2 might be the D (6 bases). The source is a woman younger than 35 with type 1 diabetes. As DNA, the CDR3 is TGTGCCAGCAGCCCCGGAGGGGCGATGGAGACCCAGTACTTC. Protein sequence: CASSPGGAMETQYF.